Below, 27 T cell receptor beta chains from the same sample are listed, as sequenced in a study of shared clonotypes between healthy human individuals. TCRdb's table, derived via immunoSEQ multiplex PCR, lists solely in-frame clones and lacks some. In the table there are about 1.5 million clones, roughly 96% of which are singletons. Sequencing used naive CD4+ T cells sorted from blood. Specified subset: CD45RA+ positively selected. The receptors stem from a man in his thirties or forties in good health.

V usage is TRBV18 and J usage is TRBJ1-3, with D perhaps TRBD1 (6 bases). This CDR3 has 16 amino acids. The V gene lost 3 bases and the J gene lost 0 bases, with 12 bases spanning the gap. Germline lookup yields CDR1 KGHSH and CDR2 LQKENI. The CDR3: CASSPIGTNSGNTIYF. CDR3 nucleotide sequence: TGTGCCAGCTCACCGATCGGGACAAACTCTGGAAACACCATATATTTT.

The chain employs TRBV28 and TRBJ2-3; 11 nucleotides match TRBD1. V lost 0 bases to trimming and J lost 4 bases; unmatched junction nucleotides: 0. The germline V gene has CDR1 MDHEN and CDR2 SYDVKM. This CDR3 has 15 amino acids. As DNA, the CDR3 is TGTGCCAGCAGTTTATGGGACAGGGGGCCAGATACGCAGTATTTT. This translates into CASSLWDRGPDTQYF.

The chain links TRBV28 to TRBJ1-2; no reliable D call. This CDR3 spans 16 amino acids. The germline CDR1 and CDR2 sequences are MDHEN and SYDVKM. V was pared by 0 bases and J by 0 bases, with 11 bases between. CDR3 coding DNA: TGTGCCAGCAGTTTATGGCGTGCAGGAGCTAACTATGGCTACACCTTC. Translation gives CASSLWRAGANYGYTF.

CDR3 sequence (DNA): TGTGCCAGCAGTTCGACTTTTAATCGGCAGTTCTTC. Translated, it gives CASSSTFNRQFF. The V gene is TRBV5-4, the J gene TRBJ2-1; D gene uncertain. The CDR3 contains 12 residues. Germline V gives CDR1 SGHNT, CDR2 YYREEE (reference sequence). Trimming stripped 5 bases from V and 12 bases from J, with 15 bases between.

The J gene is TRBJ1-1, the V gene TRBV28; D not resolved. V dropped 3 bases and J dropped 5 bases, with 16 bases sitting between them. The CDR3 is made up of 15 amino acids. CDR1 MDHEN and CDR2 SYDVKM come from the germline V gene. CDR3 protein: CASSFSGNLWTEAFF. The CDR3 nucleotides read TGTGCCAGCAGTTTCTCCGGAAACCTGTGGACTGAAGCTTTCTTT.

The V call is TRBV2, the J call TRBJ2-1; the match to TRBD2 covers 7 bases. This CDR3 contains 15 residues. Germline V CDR1 and CDR2: SNHLY, FYNNEI. V was pared by 3 bases and J by 4 bases, with 6 bases of the junction left unmatched. This CDR3 is CASSDFQGGYNEQFF. The CDR3 DNA sequence: TGTGCCAGCAGTGATTTCCAGGGAGGGTACAATGAGCAGTTCTTC.

In this sample, this clone turned up once. The chain employs TRBV28 and TRBJ2-7; 13 positions match TRBD2. The length of the CDR3 is 16 residues. V lost 10 bases, J lost 6 bases, and 15 bases stayed unmatched. Germline V gene lookup returns CDR1 MDHEN and CDR2 SYDVKM. CDR3: CATTRTSGRLQGEQYF. CDR3 in DNA: TGTGCCACCACGAGGACTAGCGGGAGACTTCAGGGCGAGCAGTACTTC.

The chain combines TRBV5-7 with TRBJ2-7, with 9 bases identical to TRBD1. TRBV5-7 is an ORF for which the function is uncertain. J was trimmed by 6 bases and V by 2 bases; bases with no gene match: 6. CDR3 length: 14 residues. The CDR3 here is CASSFKDRGTEQYF. DNA of the CDR3: TGTGCCAGCAGCTTTAAGGACAGGGGTACCGAGCAGTACTTC.

The CDR3 loop is CASTTTPGGTEQFF. The CDR3 coding sequence is TGTGCCAGTACTACAACACCAGGGGGCACTGAGCAGTTCTTC. The chain combines TRBV19 with TRBJ2-1; 8 bases line up with TRBD1. The germline CDR1 and CDR2 sequences are LNHDA and SQIVND (reference sequence). Losses at the gene ends were 7 bases for V and 9 bases for J; bases not matched to a gene: 11. The CDR3 length is 14 residues. Variable domain in full (rest from reference TRBV19 and TRBJ2-1): DGGITQSPKYLFRKEGQNVTLSCEQNLNHDAMYWYRQDPGQGLRLIYYSQIVNDFQKGDIAEGYSVSREKKESFPLTVTSAQKNPTAFYLCASTTTPGGTEQFFGPGTRLTVL.

Points on this clone: One end of the junction does not line up with germline, which may come from a read error. The CDR3 loop is CASSQRLAGGPDYF. The CDR3 coding sequence is TGTGCCAGCAGTCAACGACTAGCGGGAGGGCCTGATTATTTC. The chain links TRBV27 to TRBJ2-7, with TRBD2 identical over 14 bases. CDR1 MNHEY and CDR2 SMNVEV come from the germline V gene (reference sequence). The CDR3 is made up of 14 amino acids.

Points on this clone: The sample contains more than one DNA sequence encoding this CDR3. J is TRBJ2-5 and V is TRBV5-1, with TRBD2 as a possible D gene (5 bases). Germline V gene lookup returns CDR1 SGHRS and CDR2 YFSETQ. The V and J ends lost 4 bases and 0 bases respectively, with 10 bases between them. The CDR3 loop spans 14 amino acids. For the CDR3, the DNA is TGCGCCAGCAGCAGAAGCGGAGACCAAGAGACCCAGTACTTC. Amino acid sequence: CASSRSGDQETQYF. The complete variable domain, with remaining parts taken from reference TRBV5-1 and TRBJ2-5, reads KAGVTQTPRYLIKTRGQQVTLSCSPISGHRSVSWYQQTPGQGLQFLFEYFSETQRNKGNFPGRFSGRQFSNSRSEMNVSTLELGDSALYLCASSRSGDQETQYFGPGTRLLVL.

The rearrangement joins TRBV7-9 to TRBJ2-3, with unresolved D. There are 15 residues in the CDR3. Trimming removed 5 bases at V and 2 bases at J, with 14 bases between. Germline V gene lookup returns CDR1 SEHNR and CDR2 FQNEAQ (reference sequence). CDR3 protein: CASSPSQITTDTQYF. In DNA, the CDR3 is TGTGCCAGCAGCCCTAGTCAGATAACCACAGATACGCAGTATTTT.

DNA of the CDR3: TGTGCCAGCAATCTTGGAGGGCCAGATACGCAGTATTTT. Translating it yields CASNLGGPDTQYF. The rearrangement uses TRBV6-1 and TRBJ2-3; tentative D call: TRBD2 (6 bases). This CDR3 has 13 amino acids. Germline assignment: CDR1 MNHNS and CDR2 SASEGT. V was pared by 7 bases and J by 4 bases, with 12 bases between.

The genes are TRBV19 and TRBJ1-1; D gene unclear. The ends were cut back, 0 bases at V and 1 base at J, with 9 bases in the middle. Germline loops: CDR1 LNHDA, CDR2 SQIVND (reference sequence). The CDR3 extends over 15 amino acids. CDR3 sequence: CASSIDAGWNTEAFF. The CDR3 nucleotides read TGTGCCAGTAGTATAGATGCGGGATGGAACACTGAAGCTTTCTTT.

The chain links TRBV28 to TRBJ2-7, with a weak D call TRBD1 (6 bases). Germline V gene sequence: CDR1 MDHEN, CDR2 SYDVKM. V shed 6 bases and J shed 2 bases, with 20 bases lying between them. There are 16 residues in the CDR3. DNA for the CDR3: TGTGCCAGCAGCGACCGCAGGGGACGGCAGGCCTACGAGCAGTACTTC. This translates into CASSDRRGRQAYEQYF. Filled out from reference TRBV28 and TRBJ2-7, the complete variable domain reads DVKVTQSSRYLVKRTGEKVFLECVQDMDHENMFWYRQDPGLGLRLIYFSYDVKMKEKGDIPEGYSVSREKKERFSLILESASTNQTSMYLCASSDRRGRQAYEQYFGPGTRLTVT.

The chain links TRBV10-3 to TRBJ2-4, with D perhaps TRBD1 (5 bases). Germline V gene data show CDR1 as ENHRY and CDR2 as SYGVKD. Trimming cost V 2 bases and J 1 base, with 12 bases left between them. The CDR3 is 16 residues long. This CDR3 is CAISEGRVNAKNIQYF. For the CDR3, the DNA is TGTGCCATCAGTGAGGGCAGGGTCAATGCCAAAAACATTCAGTACTTC.

V gene TRBV28 combines with J gene TRBJ2-7, with D possibly matching TRBD2 (6 bases). This CDR3 is built from 14 residues. From germline, CDR1 is MDHEN and CDR2 SYDVKM. Trimming cost V 2 bases and J 3 bases, with 11 bases left between them. As DNA, the CDR3 is TGTGCCAGCAGTTTAGGGACTTTAAACTACGAGCAGTACTTC. Amino acids: CASSLGTLNYEQYF.

The chain has TRBV30 and TRBJ2-5; D gene unclear. CDR3 size: 13 residues. Germline V lookup: CDR1 GTSNPN, CDR2 SVGIG (reference sequence). With 0 bases removed from V and 0 bases from J, the gap between germline ends came to 5 bases. The CDR3: CAWSVHNQETQYF. The CDR3 nucleotides read TGTGCCTGGAGTGTACACAACCAAGAGACCCAGTACTTC.

V and J are TRBV10-2 and TRBJ2-2, with D possibly called TRBD1 or TRBD2 (5 bases each). CDR1 is WSHSY and CDR2 is SAAADI in the germline V gene. The CDR3 loop spans 16 amino acids. Between the trimmed V and J ends, which lost 5 bases and 5 bases, there was a span of 18 bases. The chain's CDR3 is CASSPRDPRGTGELFF. The CDR3, as DNA: TGCGCCAGCAGTCCCCGGGACCCTCGCGGAACCGGGGAGCTGTTTTTT.

This sequence joins TRBV6-6 and TRBJ2-7; D possibly corresponds to TRBD2 (6 bases). The V gene's germline CDR1 is MNHNY and CDR2 SVGAGI (reference sequence). CDR3 size: 15 residues. Trimming took 2 bases from V and 3 from J, leaving 14 bases between them. Here the CDR3 reads CASSYVAGMLYEQYF. The CDR3 DNA follows: TGTGCCAGCAGTTACGTGGCGGGAATGCTCTACGAGCAGTACTTC.

The J gene is TRBJ2-2, the V gene TRBV7-3; maybe TRBD2 (5 bases). CDR1 is SGHTA, CDR2 FQGTGA, per germline. This CDR3 is built from 14 residues. The V and J ends lost 6 bases and 0 bases respectively, with 8 bases between them. The CDR3 DNA reads as TGTGCCAGCAGGGCGACTACGAACACCGGGGAGCTGTTTTTT. Protein: CASRATTNTGELFF.

About this clone: One end of the junction is discordant with germline, which a read error may explain. The chain couples TRBV5-6 to TRBJ2-1; D is ambiguous. The CDR3 sequence is 16 residues long. Germline V CDR1 and CDR2: SGHDT, YYEEEE. The CDR3 spells CASTLRSVARYNEQFF. In DNA form, the CDR3 reads TGTGCCAGCACCTTGAGGTCCGTAGCCCGCTACAATGAGCAGTTCTTC.

The chain employs TRBV5-4 and TRBJ2-2, with TRBD2 as a possible D gene (6 bases). Germline CDR1 reads SGHNT; CDR2 reads YYREEE (reference sequence). Trimming cost V 0 bases and J 6 bases, with 21 bases left between them. There are 18 residues in the CDR3. The CDR3 reads CASSLGRPGLPGSGELFF. CDR3 in DNA: TGTGCCAGCAGCTTGGGGAGACCGGGACTCCCTGGCTCCGGGGAGCTGTTTTTT.

The chain joins TRBV13 to TRBJ2-4; the match to TRBD1 covers 9 bases. Germline V lookup: CDR1 PRHDT, CDR2 FYEKMQ (reference sequence). The CDR3 is 16 amino acids. The V and J ends lost 5 bases and 6 bases, in that order; junction bases with no gene match: 11. The chain's CDR3 is CASSGSDRGGRNIQYF. The DNA of the CDR3 is TGTGCCAGCAGCGGGTCGGACAGGGGCGGGAGAAACATTCAGTACTTC.

The rearrangement links TRBV7-8 to TRBJ2-1; D is undetermined. The V gene lost 1 base and the J gene lost 9 bases, with 19 bases spanning the gap. Germline lookup yields CDR1 SGHVS and CDR2 FQNEAQ. This CDR3 has 16 residues. CDR3 in amino acids: CASSLGPRDLVVEQFF. CDR3 bases: TGTGCCAGCAGCTTAGGTCCGAGAGACTTAGTTGTTGAGCAGTTCTTC.

The chain has TRBV19 and TRBJ2-7, with D tentatively TRBD2 (5 bases). The CDR3 consists of 15 residues. With 5 bases removed from V and 2 bases from J, the gap between germline ends came to 16 bases. Germline loops: CDR1 LNHDA, CDR2 SQIVND (reference sequence). CDR3 coding DNA: TGTGCCAGTAGTTCACCCCAGGACTCGACCTACGAGCAGTACTTC. It translates to CASSSPQDSTYEQYF.

The CDR3 bases are TGTGCCACCGGACAGGTGGGACGCGAGCAGTACTTC. Translating it yields CATGQVGREQYF. V is TRBV10-3 and J is TRBJ2-7; 7 bases match TRBD1. The V segment lost 10 bases and the J segment 6 bases; nucleotides outside the gene matches: 9. The CDR3 has 12 residues. Germline CDR1 reads ENHRY; CDR2 reads SYGVKD.